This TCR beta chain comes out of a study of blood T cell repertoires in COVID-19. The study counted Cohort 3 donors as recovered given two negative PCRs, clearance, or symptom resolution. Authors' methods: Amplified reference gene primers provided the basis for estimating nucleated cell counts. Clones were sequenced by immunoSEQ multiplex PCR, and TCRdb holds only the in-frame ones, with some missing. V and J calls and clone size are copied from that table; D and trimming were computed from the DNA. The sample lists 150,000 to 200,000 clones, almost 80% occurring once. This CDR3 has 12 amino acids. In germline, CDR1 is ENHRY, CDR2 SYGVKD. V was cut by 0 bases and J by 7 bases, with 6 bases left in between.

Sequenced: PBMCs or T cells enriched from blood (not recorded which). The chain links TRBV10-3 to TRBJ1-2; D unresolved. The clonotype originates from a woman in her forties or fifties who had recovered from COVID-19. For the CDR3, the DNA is TGTGCCATCAGTGAGTCGTCTCTTGGCTACACCTTC. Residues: CAISESSLGYTF.